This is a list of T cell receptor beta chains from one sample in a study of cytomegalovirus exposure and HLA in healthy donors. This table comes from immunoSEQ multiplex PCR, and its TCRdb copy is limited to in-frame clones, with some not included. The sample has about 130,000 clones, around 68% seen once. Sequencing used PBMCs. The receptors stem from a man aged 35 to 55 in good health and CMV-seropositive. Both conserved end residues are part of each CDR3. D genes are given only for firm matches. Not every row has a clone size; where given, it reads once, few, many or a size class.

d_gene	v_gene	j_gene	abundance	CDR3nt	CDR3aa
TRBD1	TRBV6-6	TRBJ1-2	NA	TGTGCCAGCACCGACAGGGGTCAGCTCCCGAACTATGGCTACACCTTC	CASTDRGQLPNYGYTF
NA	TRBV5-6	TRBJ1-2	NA	TGTGCCAGCAGCTTGATAGGGGGTACCTGGGGCTACACCTTC	CASSLIGGTWGYTF
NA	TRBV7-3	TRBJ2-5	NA	TGTGCCAGCAGCCGCGGCCCGTCGGAGACCCAGTACTTC	CASSRGPSETQYF
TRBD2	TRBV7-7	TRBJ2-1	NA	TGTGCCAGCAGCCCGGGACTAGCGGGCTACAATGAGCAGTTCTTC	CASSPGLAGYNEQFF
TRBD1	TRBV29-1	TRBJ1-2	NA	TGCAGCGGTGGACAGGCAACTAACTATGGCTACACCTTC	CSGGQATNYGYTF
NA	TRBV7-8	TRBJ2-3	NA	TGTGCCAGCACCGGGAGAGGGGGGGTAGATACGCAGTATTTT	CASTGRGGVDTQYF
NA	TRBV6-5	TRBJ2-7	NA	TGTGCCAGCAGTTACGACTGGCGCTCCTACGAGCAGTACTTC	CASSYDWRSYEQYF
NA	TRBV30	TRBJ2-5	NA	TGTGCCTGGAGTTACGGGGGCCAAGAGACCCAGTACTTC	CAWSYGGQETQYF
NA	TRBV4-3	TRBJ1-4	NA	TGCGCCAGCAGCCAAGGGGAGGCAGTACCTAATGAAAAACTGTTTTTT	CASSQGEAVPNEKLFF
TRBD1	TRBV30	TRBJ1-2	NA	TGTGCCCGTCAGGGACAGGGCTTTGGAGGCTACACCTTC	CARQGQGFGGYTF
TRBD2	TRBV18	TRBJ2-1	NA	TGTGCCAGCTCACTAACCGGGACTAGCGGCAATGAGCAGTTCTTC	CASSLTGTSGNEQFF
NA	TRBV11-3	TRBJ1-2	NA	TGTGCCACCGGACTTTATAACTATGGCTACACCTTC	CATGLYNYGYTF
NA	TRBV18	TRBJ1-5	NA	TGTGCCAGCTCACCACGAGGGTATAGCAATCAGCCCCAGCATTTT	CASSPRGYSNQPQHF
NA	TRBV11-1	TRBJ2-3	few	TGTGCCAGCAGCTTAGAAAACTCGTACACAGATACGCAGTATTTT	CASSLENSYTDTQYF
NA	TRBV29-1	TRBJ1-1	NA	TGCAGCGTGGGCTGGGTAAACACTGAAGCTTTCTTT	CSVGWVNTEAFF
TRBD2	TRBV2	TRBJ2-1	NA	TGTGCCAGCCTCCGACTAGCCAGTGAGCAGTTCTTC	CASLRLASEQFF
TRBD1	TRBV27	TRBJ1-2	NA	TGTGCCAGCAGTTTGGGGACAGGGAAAGGCTACACCTTC	CASSLGTGKGYTF
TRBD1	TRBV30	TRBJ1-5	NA	TGTGCCGGAAGGGACAGGGAGGATCAGCCCCAGCATTTT	CAGRDREDQPQHF
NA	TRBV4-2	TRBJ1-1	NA	TGTGCCAGCAGCCGGACAGAGACGAACACTGAAGCTTTCTTT	CASSRTETNTEAFF
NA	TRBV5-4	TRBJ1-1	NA	TGTGCCAGCAGCTGGGGGCCAGGAATCGGAGTTATGAACACTGAAGCTTTCTTT	CASSWGPGIGVMNTEAFF
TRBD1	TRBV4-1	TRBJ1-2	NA	TGCGCCAGCAGCCAACTTAAGGGGACAGGGGATAACTATGGCTACACCTTC	CASSQLKGTGDNYGYTF
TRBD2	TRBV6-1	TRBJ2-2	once	TGTGCCACCCGACTAGCGGCTCTCACCGGGGAGCTGTTTTTT	CATRLAALTGELFF
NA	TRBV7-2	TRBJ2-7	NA	TGTGCCAGCAGCTTACGAGGCAGTACCTACGAGCAGTACTTC	CASSLRGSTYEQYF
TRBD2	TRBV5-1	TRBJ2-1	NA	TGCGCCAGCAGCTTGGCGAGCGGGGGTGTAGCCTACAATGAGCAGTTCTTC	CASSLASGGVAYNEQFF
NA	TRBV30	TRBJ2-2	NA	TGTGCCTGGTCTCGGATACAGGGGAACACCGGGGAGCTGTTTTTT	CAWSRIQGNTGELFF
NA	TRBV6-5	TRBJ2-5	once	TGTGCCAGCAGTTACGCCAGGGTGGGAGAGACCCAGTACTTC	CASSYARVGETQYF
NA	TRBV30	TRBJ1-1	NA	TGTGCCTGGAGTCCTCTAGGGAGCCTTAACACTGAAGCTTTCTTT	CAWSPLGSLNTEAFF
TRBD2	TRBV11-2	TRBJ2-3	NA	TGTGCCAGCAGCCCTACAGTGTCTAGCGGGGGTTCAGATACGCAGTATTTT	CASSPTVSSGGSDTQYF
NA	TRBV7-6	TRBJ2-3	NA	TGTGCCAGCAGCGAGCCCGGTCTTGGGGACTCGCTCACAGATACGCAGTATTTT	CASSEPGLGDSLTDTQYF
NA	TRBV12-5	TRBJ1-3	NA	TGTGCTAGTGGTTTGGTAACAGCCCGAGGGGGAAACACCATATATTTT	CASGLVTARGGNTIYF
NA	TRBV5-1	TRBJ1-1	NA	TGCGCCAGCAGCCCCAAGGACAGCCTGAACACTGAAGCTTTCTTT	CASSPKDSLNTEAFF
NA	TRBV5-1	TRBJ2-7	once	TGCGCCAGCAGCCCGGACAGTTCCTACGAGCAGTACTTC	CASSPDSSYEQYF
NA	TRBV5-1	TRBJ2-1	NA	TGCGCCAGCAGCTTGGGACAGGCGAACAATGAGCAGTTCTTC	CASSLGQANNEQFF
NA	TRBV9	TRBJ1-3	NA	TGTGCCAGCAGCGTAGCGGACAGCCTCTCTGGAAACACCATATATTTT	CASSVADSLSGNTIYF
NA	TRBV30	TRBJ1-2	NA	TGTGCCTGGAGTGCTAGGTACTATGGCTACACCTTC	CAWSARYYGYTF
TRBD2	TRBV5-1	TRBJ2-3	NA	TGCGCCAGCAGCAAAGACCAAGCGGGAGTTCAAGATACGCAGTATTTT	CASSKDQAGVQDTQYF
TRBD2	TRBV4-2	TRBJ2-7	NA	TGTGCCAGCAGCCCGTCTCTAGCGGGAGAGTACGAGCAGTACTTC	CASSPSLAGEYEQYF
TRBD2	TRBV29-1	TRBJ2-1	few	TGCAGCGCCCAAGGACTAGCGGGGTCCTACAATGAGCAGTTCTTC	CSAQGLAGSYNEQFF
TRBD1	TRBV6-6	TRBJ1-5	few	TGTGCCAGCAGTTACATACAGGGGGCGAGCAATCAGCCCCAGCATTTT	CASSYIQGASNQPQHF
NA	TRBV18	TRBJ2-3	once	TGTGCCAGCTCACCGGGCAGCACTAGCACAGATACGCAGTATTTT	CASSPGSTSTDTQYF
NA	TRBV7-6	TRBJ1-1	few	TGTGCCAGCAGCTTAGTGGCGGGGCTTAACACTGAAGCTTTCTTT	CASSLVAGLNTEAFF
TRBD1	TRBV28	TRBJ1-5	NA	TGTGCCAGCCTAACGGGACAGGGGAGGAATCAGCCCCAGCATTTT	CASLTGQGRNQPQHF
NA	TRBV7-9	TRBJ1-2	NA	TGTGCCAGCAGCTCCCAGGGGCCCCCCTATGGCTACACCTTC	CASSSQGPPYGYTF
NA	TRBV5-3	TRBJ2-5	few	TGTGCCAGACTCGGAGAGACCCAGTACTTC	CARLGETQYF
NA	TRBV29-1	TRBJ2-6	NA	TGCAGCGTTGAATGGAGCGTCTCTGGGGCCAACGTCCTGACTTTC	CSVEWSVSGANVLTF
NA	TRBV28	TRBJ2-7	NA	TGTGCCAGTAGGGACATCTCCTACGAGCAGTACTTC	CASRDISYEQYF
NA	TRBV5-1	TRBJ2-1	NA	TGCGCCAGCAGCTACTACCAGACCCTGTACAATGAGCAGTTCTTC	CASSYYQTLYNEQFF
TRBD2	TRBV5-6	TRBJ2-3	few	TGTGCCAGCAGCCTTTACAAGACTAGCGGCACCCCAGTTCGAATGACGCAGTATTTT	CASSLYKTSGTPVRMTQYF
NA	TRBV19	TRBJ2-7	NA	TGTGCCAGTAGCCAAGACAGCCTATTCTACGAGCAGTACTTC	CASSQDSLFYEQYF
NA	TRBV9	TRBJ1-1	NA	TGTGCCAGCAGCGTAGGGCAGGGGAACACTGAAGCTTTCTTT	CASSVGQGNTEAFF
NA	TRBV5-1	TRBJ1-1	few	TGCGCCAGCAGCCCCCGGGGGACCTCGAACACTGAAGCTTTCTTT	CASSPRGTSNTEAFF